Listed here are 22 T cell receptor beta chains from one sample, sequenced in a study of lymphopenia after photon versus proton radiotherapy. Using immunoSEQ multiplex PCR, the repertoire was profiled, and TCRdb retains in-frame clones only, with some absent. The table records roughly 40,000 clones, around 81% of them present only once. The sequences come from peripheral blood, collected from a patient treated with proton-based radiotherapy. These TCRs come from a woman aged 70 to 79 with pancreatic cancer.

This sequence joins TRBV7-6 and TRBJ2-5; 7 nucleotides line up with TRBD2. The CDR3 has 13 amino acids. In germline, CDR1 is SGHVS, CDR2 FNYEAQ. The trim removed 1 base at V and 7 bases at J, leaving 3 bases unmatched. In DNA form, the CDR3 reads TGTGCCAGCAGCTTAGGTGGGGAGGGGACCCAGTACTTC. This translates into CASSLGGEGTQYF.

This rearrangement joins TRBV6-6 to TRBJ2-3, with D perhaps matching TRBD1 or TRBD2 (5 bases each). Between the trimmed V and J ends, which lost 4 bases and 1 base, there was a span of 9 bases. The CDR3 is 14 amino acids. Germline CDR1 and CDR2: MNHNY and SVGAGI (reference sequence). The CDR3, as DNA: TGTGCCAGCAGTTTCCGGGACGGCACAGATACGCAGTATTTT. This translates into CASSFRDGTDTQYF.

The chain couples TRBV28 to TRBJ1-2; 7 nucleotides agree with TRBD1. Germline-derived CDR1 and CDR2 are MDHEN and SYDVKM. V lost 7 bases, J lost 2 bases, and 7 bases stayed unmatched. The CDR3 spans 14 residues. CDR3 nucleotide sequence: TGTGCCAGCATCACCTCGGGACAGAACTATGGCTACACCTTC. Translated, it gives CASITSGQNYGYTF.

This chain connects TRBV7-6 to TRBJ1-1; unclear D gene. The germline gives CDR1 SGHVS, CDR2 FNYEAQ. The CDR3 contains 16 residues. Trimming removed 2 bases at V and 3 bases at J, with 16 bases between. The CDR3 bases are TGTGCCAGCAGCTTAAGGTCGGGGAATGGAGACACTGAAGCTTTCTTT. This translates into CASSLRSGNGDTEAFF.

This chain uses TRBV18 with TRBJ1-3; TRBD1 is a possible D gene (5 bases). Germline V gives CDR1 KGHSH, CDR2 LQKENI. Trimming took off 5 bases at V and 8 bases at J, with 10 bases between the two ends. There are 12 residues in the CDR3. Here the CDR3 reads CASSATGDTIYF. CDR3 nucleotides: TGTGCCAGCTCAGCTACAGGTGACACCATATATTTT. The variable domain in full, completed from reference TRBV18 and TRBJ1-3, reads NAGVMQNPRHLVRRRGQEARLRCSPMKGHSHVYWYRQLPEEGLKFMVYLQKENIIDESGMPKERFSAEFPKEGPSILRIQQVVRGDSAAYFCASSATGDTIYFGEGSWLTVV.

This chain connects TRBV10-3 to TRBJ2-1; no definite D call. The CDR3 totals 15 residues. The V gene's germline CDR1 is ENHRY and CDR2 SYGVKD. Trimming removed 4 bases from V and 5 bases from J, with 15 bases in between. The DNA of the CDR3 is TGTGCCATCAGTGTCTCTAACACTGGAGACAATGAGCAGTTCTTC. Its protein is CAISVSNTGDNEQFF.

The chain links TRBV7-2 to TRBJ2-1; 8 bases map to TRBD2. The germline gives CDR1 SGHTA, CDR2 FQGNSA. V shed 0 bases, J shed 2 bases, and the junction held 0 bases outside the gene matches. The CDR3 is 15 residues long. The CDR3 sequence: CASSLAAGAYNEQFF. For the CDR3, the DNA is TGTGCCAGCAGCTTAGCAGCGGGGGCCTACAATGAGCAGTTCTTC.

The V and J genes are TRBV2 and TRBJ2-7, with D possibly matching TRBD1 (6 bases). CDR3 size: 15 residues. Trimming shortened V by 7 bases and J by 3 bases, and 19 bases separated the two germline ends. CDR1 and CDR2 (germline): SNHLY, FYNNEI. CDR3 loop: CASTEDSSGVYEQYF. Written as DNA, the CDR3 is TGTGCCAGCACCGAGGATAGTTCAGGGGTCTACGAGCAGTACTTC.

The V and J genes are TRBV2 and TRBJ2-7; 9 bases are a match to TRBD1. CDR1 and CDR2 from the germline V gene are SNHLY and FYNNEI. V shed 7 bases, J shed 7 bases, and the junction held 8 bases outside the gene matches. This CDR3 contains 13 residues. The CDR3 reads CASTLQGAFEQYF. CDR3 sequence (DNA): TGTGCCAGCACCTTACAGGGGGCCTTTGAGCAGTACTTC. The full variable domain, completed using reference TRBV2 and TRBJ2-7, is EPEVTQTPSHQVTQMGQEVILRCVPISNHLYFYWYRQILGQKVEFLVSFYNNEISEKSEIFDDQFSVERPDGSNFTLKIRSTKLEDSAMYFCASTLQGAFEQYFGPGTRLTVT.

This clone was observed a few times. The chain carries TRBV29-1 and TRBJ1-1; unclear D gene. The germline V gene has CDR1 SQVTM and CDR2 ANQGSEA. This CDR3 region has 11 residues. V lost 7 bases and J lost 2, with 8 bases in between. The CDR3 region has the DNA TGCAGCGCCAATTTAAACACTGAAGCTTTCTTT. Protein product: CSANLNTEAFF.

This clone has only a few counts. The J gene is TRBJ1-4, the V gene TRBV4-3; D gene unclear. The CDR3 is 13 residues long. CDR1 and CDR2 (germline): LGHNA, YSLEER. V was cut by 3 bases and J by 9 bases, with 11 bases left in between. The CDR3 bases are TGCGCCAGCAGCCACCCTGTAACCAAAAAACTGTTTTTT. Its protein is CASSHPVTKKLFF.

This chain links TRBV5-6 with TRBJ2-7; weak D call: TRBD1 (5 bases). Germline loops: CDR1 SGHDT, CDR2 YYEEEE. This CDR3 comprises 16 residues. V lost 3 bases, J lost 2 bases, and 18 bases lay in between. This CDR3 reads CASSWPARASTYEQYF. CDR3 sequence (DNA): TGTGCCAGCAGCTGGCCGGCCAGGGCCTCAACCTACGAGCAGTACTTC.

This chain joins TRBV19 and TRBJ2-2; 7 bases fit TRBD1. The CDR3 is 15 residues long. V shed 6 bases, J shed 0 bases, and the junction held 4 bases outside the gene matches. Germline assignment: CDR1 LNHDA and CDR2 SQIVND (reference sequence). CDR3 coding DNA: TGTGCCAGTAGCCTGGGGACAGCGAACACCGGGGAGCTGTTTTTT. Protein sequence: CASSLGTANTGELFF.

Only one count was recorded for this clone. This chain connects TRBV28 to TRBJ1-1, with unresolved D. Germline lookup yields CDR1 MDHEN and CDR2 SYDVKM. The CDR3 is 14 residues long. V was shortened by 0 bases and J by 1 base, with 6 bases between the two germline ends. The chain's CDR3 is CASSLWVQNTEAFF. Here the CDR3 DNA reads TGTGCCAGCAGTTTATGGGTGCAGAACACTGAAGCTTTCTTT. The full variable domain, completed using reference TRBV28 and TRBJ1-1, is DVKVTQSSRYLVKRTGEKVFLECVQDMDHENMFWYRQDPGLGLRLIYFSYDVKMKEKGDIPEGYSVSREKKERFSLILESASTNQTSMYLCASSLWVQNTEAFFGQGTRLTVV.

The rearrangement uses TRBV9 and TRBJ2-2, with 8 bases that match TRBD1. CDR3 size: 14 residues. Germline-derived CDR1 and CDR2 are SGDLS and YYNGEE. Germline trimming cut 6 bases from V and 1 base from J; bases unmatched to any gene: 2. The chain's CDR3 is CASTGTGNTGELFF. CDR3 in DNA: TGTGCCAGCACCGGGACAGGGAACACCGGGGAGCTGTTTTTT.

The V call is TRBV19, the J call TRBJ2-1; 7 bases fit TRBD2. This CDR3 is 14 amino acids long. Germline V gene data show CDR1 as LNHDA and CDR2 as SQIVND (reference sequence). The trim removed 5 bases at V and 1 base at J, leaving 2 bases unmatched. This chain's CDR3 is CASSGGGSYNEQFF. The CDR3 DNA reads TGTGCCAGTAGTGGGGGGGGTTCCTACAATGAGCAGTTCTTC.

The chain uses TRBV7-2 and TRBJ1-2; D call uncertain. Germline CDR1 reads SGHTA; CDR2 reads FQGNSA. V was shortened by 5 bases and J by 3 bases, with 13 bases between the two germline ends. CDR3 length: 14 amino acids. CDR3 loop: CASSPEEFHYGYTF. The CDR3 bases are TGTGCCAGCAGCCCTGAGGAGTTTCACTATGGCTACACCTTC.

V is TRBV5-1 and J is TRBJ2-1, with 10 bases that match TRBD1. V was clipped by 4 bases and J by 6 bases; unmatched bases: 10. Looked up from germline, CDR1 is SGHRS and CDR2 is YFSETQ. The CDR3 has 16 residues. In DNA form, the CDR3 reads TGCGCCAGCAGCGGAATGATCCGGGACAGGGGCAATGAGCAGTTCTTC. Translated: CASSGMIRDRGNEQFF.

CDR3 sequence: CASSILTVSGANVLTF. CDR3 nucleotides: TGTGCCAGTAGTATCTTAACAGTATCTGGGGCCAACGTCCTGACTTTC. This chain joins TRBV19 and TRBJ2-6; D is undetermined. CDR1 and CDR2 from the germline V gene are LNHDA and SQIVND (reference sequence). Trimming left V 3 bases short and J 1 base short, with 10 bases between. The CDR3 spans 16 residues.

The rearrangement joins TRBV9 to TRBJ1-4, with 7 bases lining up with TRBD1. CDR3 length: 14 residues. The V and J ends lost 4 bases and 4 bases, in that order; junction bases with no gene match: 4. The germline gives CDR1 SGDLS, CDR2 YYNGEE. This chain's CDR3 is CASSRDSLNEKLFF. The CDR3 region has the DNA TGTGCCAGCAGCCGGGACAGTCTTAATGAAAAACTGTTTTTT.

The chain uses TRBV19 and TRBJ2-2, with 9 bases aligning to TRBD1. The CDR3 loop spans 17 amino acids. CDR1 is LNHDA and CDR2 is SQIVND in the germline V gene (reference sequence). The V segment lost 5 bases and the J segment 6 bases; nucleotides outside the gene matches: 13. CDR3 nucleotides: TGTGCCAGTAGTTCCCAGTACGGACAGGGGACACCCGGGGAGCTGTTTTTT. Translation: CASSSQYGQGTPGELFF.

The chain has TRBV15 and TRBJ1-5; D is uncertain. Germline CDR1 is LNHNV and CDR2 is YYDKDF (reference sequence). CDR3 length equals 12 residues. The ends were cut back, 9 bases at V and 4 bases at J, with 10 bases in the middle. CDR3 loop: CATGGVNQPQHF. The CDR3 DNA sequence: TGTGCCACGGGAGGAGTAAATCAGCCCCAGCATTTT.